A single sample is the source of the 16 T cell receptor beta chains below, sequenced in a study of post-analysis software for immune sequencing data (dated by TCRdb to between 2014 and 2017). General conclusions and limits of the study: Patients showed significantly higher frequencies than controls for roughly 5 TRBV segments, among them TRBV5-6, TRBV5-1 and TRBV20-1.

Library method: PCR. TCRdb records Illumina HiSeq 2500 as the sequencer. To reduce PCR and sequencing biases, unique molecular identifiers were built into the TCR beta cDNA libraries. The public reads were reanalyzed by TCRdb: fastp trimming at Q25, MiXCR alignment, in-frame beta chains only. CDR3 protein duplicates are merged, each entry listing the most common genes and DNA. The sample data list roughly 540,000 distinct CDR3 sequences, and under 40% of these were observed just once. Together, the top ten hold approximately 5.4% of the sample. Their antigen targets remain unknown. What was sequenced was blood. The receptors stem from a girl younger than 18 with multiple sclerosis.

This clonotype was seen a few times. The CDR3 DNA is TGCAGTGCGAAAGGACAGGGTACGCCTTCCTACGAGCAGTACTTC. Protein product: CSAKGQGTPSYEQYF. The V and J genes are TRBV20-1 and TRBJ2-7, with TRBD1 identical over 8 bases. Trimming removed 6 bases from V and 1 base from J; junction bases left unmatched: 11. The CDR3 is made up of 15 amino acids. Per germline, CDR1 DFQATT and CDR2 SNEGSKA (reference sequence).

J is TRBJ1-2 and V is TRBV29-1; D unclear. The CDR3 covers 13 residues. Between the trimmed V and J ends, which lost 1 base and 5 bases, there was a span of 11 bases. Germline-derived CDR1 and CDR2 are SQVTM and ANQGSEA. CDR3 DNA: TGCAGCGTTGAAGTGGAGCCAGCATATGGCTACACCTTC. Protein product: CSVEVEPAYGYTF.

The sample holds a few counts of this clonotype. CDR3 protein: CSATLSSSTDTQYF. Here the CDR3 DNA reads TGCAGTGCTACTTTGTCCTCTAGCACAGATACGCAGTATTTT. The rearrangement uses TRBV20-1 and TRBJ2-3, with no clear D. The germline V and J ends were trimmed by 4 bases and 0 bases, with 11 bases remaining between them. From germline, CDR1 is DFQATT and CDR2 SNEGSKA (reference sequence). The CDR3 runs 14 residues.

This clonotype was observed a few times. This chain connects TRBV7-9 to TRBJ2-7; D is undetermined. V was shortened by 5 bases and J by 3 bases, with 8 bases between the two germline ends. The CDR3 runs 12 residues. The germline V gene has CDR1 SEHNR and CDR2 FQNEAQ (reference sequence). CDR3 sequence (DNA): TGTGCCAGCAGCCACAACCTCTACGAGCAGTACTTC. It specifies CASSHNLYEQYF.

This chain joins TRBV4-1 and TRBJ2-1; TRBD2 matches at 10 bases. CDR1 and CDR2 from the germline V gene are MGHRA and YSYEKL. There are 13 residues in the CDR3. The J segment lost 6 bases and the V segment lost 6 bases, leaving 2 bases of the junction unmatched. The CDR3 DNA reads TGCGCCAGCAGGAGCGGGGGGGGCAATGAGCAGTTCTTC. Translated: CASRSGGGNEQFF.

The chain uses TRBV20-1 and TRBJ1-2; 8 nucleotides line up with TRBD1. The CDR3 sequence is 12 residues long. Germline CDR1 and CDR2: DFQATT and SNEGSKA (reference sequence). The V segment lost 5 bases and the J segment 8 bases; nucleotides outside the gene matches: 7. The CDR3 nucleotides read TGCAGTGCTTACACAGGGGGGAGAGGCTACACCTTC. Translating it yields CSAYTGGRGYTF.

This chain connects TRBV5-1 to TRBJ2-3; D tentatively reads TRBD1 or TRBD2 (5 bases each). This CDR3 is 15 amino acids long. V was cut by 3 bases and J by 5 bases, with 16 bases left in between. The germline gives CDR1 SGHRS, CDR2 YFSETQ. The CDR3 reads CASSYGTAAGDTQYF. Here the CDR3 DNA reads TGCGCCAGCAGCTATGGGACGGCGGCGGGAGATACGCAGTATTTT.

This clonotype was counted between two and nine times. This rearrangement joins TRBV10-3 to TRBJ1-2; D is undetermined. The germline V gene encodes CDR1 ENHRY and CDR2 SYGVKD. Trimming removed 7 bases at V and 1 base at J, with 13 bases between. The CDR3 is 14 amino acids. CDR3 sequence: CAINYNGVNYGYTF. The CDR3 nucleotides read TGTGCCATCAACTATAACGGGGTTAACTATGGCTACACCTTC.

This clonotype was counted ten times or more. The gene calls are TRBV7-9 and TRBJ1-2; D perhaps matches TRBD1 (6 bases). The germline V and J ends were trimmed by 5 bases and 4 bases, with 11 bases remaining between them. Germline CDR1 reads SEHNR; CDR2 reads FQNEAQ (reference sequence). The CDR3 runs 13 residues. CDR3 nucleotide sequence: TGTGCCAGCAGCCAATTGGACAGCTATGGCTACACCTTC. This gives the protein CASSQLDSYGYTF.

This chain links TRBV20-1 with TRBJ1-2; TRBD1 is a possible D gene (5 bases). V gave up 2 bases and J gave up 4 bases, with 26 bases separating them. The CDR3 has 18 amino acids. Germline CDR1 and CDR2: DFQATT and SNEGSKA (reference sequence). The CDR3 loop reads CSARLGGENWGGIYGYTF. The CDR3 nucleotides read TGCAGTGCTAGATTAGGAGGGGAAAACTGGGGAGGGATCTATGGCTACACCTTC.

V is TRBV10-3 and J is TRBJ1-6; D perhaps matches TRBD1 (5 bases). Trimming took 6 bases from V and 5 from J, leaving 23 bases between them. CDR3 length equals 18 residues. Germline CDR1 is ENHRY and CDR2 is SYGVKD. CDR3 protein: CAISTPPGAGRNNSPLHF. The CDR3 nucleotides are TGTGCCATCAGCACTCCCCCGGGCGCAGGGCGGAATAATTCACCCCTCCACTTT.

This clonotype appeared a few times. CDR3: CASRHIAGGVLFNNEQFF. The CDR3 DNA reads TGTGCCAGCAGGCACATAGCGGGGGGCGTCTTATTCAACAATGAGCAGTTCTTC. This chain connects TRBV6-1 to TRBJ2-1, with 10 nucleotides matching TRBD2. This CDR3 is 18 amino acids long. Germline V CDR1 and CDR2: MNHNS, SASEGT. V was pared by 6 bases and J by 5 bases, with 16 bases of the junction left unmatched.

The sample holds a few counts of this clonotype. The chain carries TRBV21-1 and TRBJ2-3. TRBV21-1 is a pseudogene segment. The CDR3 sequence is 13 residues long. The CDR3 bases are TGTGCCAGCAGCACACTAGCGACAGATACGCAGTATTTT. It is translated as CASSTLATDTQYF.

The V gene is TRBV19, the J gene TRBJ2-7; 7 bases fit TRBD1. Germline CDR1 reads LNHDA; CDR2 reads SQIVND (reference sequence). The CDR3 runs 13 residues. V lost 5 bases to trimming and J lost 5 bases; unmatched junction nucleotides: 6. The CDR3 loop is CASSLDRVHEQYF. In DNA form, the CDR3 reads TGTGCCAGTAGTCTCGACAGGGTCCACGAGCAGTACTTC.

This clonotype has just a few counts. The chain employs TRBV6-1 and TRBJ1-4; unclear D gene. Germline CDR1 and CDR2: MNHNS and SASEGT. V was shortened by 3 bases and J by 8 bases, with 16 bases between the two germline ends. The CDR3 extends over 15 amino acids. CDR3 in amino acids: CASSDHFARGEKLFF. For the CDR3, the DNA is TGTGCCAGCAGTGATCACTTCGCCCGGGGAGAAAAACTGTTTTTT.

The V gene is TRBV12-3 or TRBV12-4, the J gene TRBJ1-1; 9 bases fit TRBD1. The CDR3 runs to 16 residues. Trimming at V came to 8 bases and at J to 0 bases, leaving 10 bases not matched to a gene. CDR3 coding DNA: TGTGCCAGCTCAAAAAAGACAGGGGGGTTGAACACTGAAGCTTTCTTT. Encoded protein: CASSKKTGGLNTEAFF.